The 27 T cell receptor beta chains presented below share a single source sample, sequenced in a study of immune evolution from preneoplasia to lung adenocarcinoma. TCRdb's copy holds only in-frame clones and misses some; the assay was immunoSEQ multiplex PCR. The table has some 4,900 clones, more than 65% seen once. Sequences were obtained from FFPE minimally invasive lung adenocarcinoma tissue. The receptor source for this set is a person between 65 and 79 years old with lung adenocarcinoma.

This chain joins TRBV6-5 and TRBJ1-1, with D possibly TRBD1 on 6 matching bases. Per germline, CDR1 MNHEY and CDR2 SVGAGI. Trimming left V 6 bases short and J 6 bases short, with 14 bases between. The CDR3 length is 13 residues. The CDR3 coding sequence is TGTGCCAGCAGGAAACACTCAGGGGCTGAAGCTTTCTTT. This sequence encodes CASRKHSGAEAFF.

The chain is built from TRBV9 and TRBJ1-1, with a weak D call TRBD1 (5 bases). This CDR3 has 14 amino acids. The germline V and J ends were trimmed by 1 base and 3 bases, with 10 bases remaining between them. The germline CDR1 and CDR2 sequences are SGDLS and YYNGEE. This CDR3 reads CASSVRAGYTEAFF. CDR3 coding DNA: TGTGCCAGCAGCGTACGTGCAGGGTACACTGAAGCTTTCTTT.

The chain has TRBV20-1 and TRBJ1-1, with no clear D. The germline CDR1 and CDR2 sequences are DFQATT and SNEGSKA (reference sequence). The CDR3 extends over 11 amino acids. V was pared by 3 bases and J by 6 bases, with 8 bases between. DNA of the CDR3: TGCAGTGCTAGCCAGGCCCCTGAAGCTTTCTTT. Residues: CSASQAPEAFF.

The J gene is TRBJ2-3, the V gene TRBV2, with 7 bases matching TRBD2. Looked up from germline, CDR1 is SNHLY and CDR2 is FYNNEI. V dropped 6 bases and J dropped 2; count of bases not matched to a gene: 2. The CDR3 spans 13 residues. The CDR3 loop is CASRGGNTDTQYF. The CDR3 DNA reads TGTGCCAGCAGGGGGGGGAACACAGATACGCAGTATTTT.

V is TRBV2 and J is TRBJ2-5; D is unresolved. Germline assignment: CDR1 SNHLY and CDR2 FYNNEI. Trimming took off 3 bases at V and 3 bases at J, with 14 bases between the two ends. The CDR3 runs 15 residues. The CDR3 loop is CASSEDNGKEETQYF. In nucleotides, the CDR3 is TGTGCCAGCAGTGAGGATAACGGAAAGGAAGAGACCCAGTACTTC.

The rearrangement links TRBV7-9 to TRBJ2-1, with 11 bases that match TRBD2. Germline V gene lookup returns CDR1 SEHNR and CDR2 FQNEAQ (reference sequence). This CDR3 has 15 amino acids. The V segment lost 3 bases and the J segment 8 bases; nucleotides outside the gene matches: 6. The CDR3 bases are TGTGCCAGCAGCTTTCCTACTAGCGGGAGTGATGAGCAGTTCTTC. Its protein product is CASSFPTSGSDEQFF.

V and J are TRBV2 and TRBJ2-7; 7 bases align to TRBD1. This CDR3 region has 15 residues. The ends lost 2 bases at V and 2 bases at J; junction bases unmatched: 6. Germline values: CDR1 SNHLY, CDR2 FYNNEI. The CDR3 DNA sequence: TGTGCCAGCAGTGAATCTAGGGGGCGCCCCTACGAGCAGTACTTC. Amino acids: CASSESRGRPYEQYF.

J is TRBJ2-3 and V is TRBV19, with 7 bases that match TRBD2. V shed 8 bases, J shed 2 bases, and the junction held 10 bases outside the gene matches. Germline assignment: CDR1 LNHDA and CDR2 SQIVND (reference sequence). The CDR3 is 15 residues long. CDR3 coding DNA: TGTGCCAGTCGGGGAGGGAAGAGCTACACAGATACGCAGTATTTT. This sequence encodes CASRGGKSYTDTQYF.

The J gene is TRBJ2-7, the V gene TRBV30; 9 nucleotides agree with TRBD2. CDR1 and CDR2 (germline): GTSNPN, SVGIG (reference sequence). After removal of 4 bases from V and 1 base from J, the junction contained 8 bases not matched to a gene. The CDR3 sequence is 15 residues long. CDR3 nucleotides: TGTGCCTGGACCTCCCCTCTAGCGGGGTCCTACGAGCAGTACTTC. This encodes CAWTSPLAGSYEQYF. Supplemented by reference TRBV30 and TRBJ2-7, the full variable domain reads SQTIHQWPATLVQPVGSPLSLECTVEGTSNPNLYWYRQAAGRGLQLLFYSVGIGQISSEVPQNLSASRPQDRQFILSSKKLLLSDSGFYLCAWTSPLAGSYEQYFGPGTRLTVT.

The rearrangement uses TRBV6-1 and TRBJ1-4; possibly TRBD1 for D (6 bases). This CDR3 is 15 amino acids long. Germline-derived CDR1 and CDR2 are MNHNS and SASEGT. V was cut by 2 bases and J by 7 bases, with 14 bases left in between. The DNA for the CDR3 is TGTGCCAGCAGTGAACAGGGGAGATACGGTGAAAAACTGTTTTTT. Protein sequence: CASSEQGRYGEKLFF.

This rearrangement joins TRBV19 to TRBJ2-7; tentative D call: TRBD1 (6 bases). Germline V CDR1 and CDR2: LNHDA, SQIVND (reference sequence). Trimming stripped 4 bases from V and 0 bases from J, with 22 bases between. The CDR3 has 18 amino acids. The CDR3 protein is CASSSLAGQSKGSYEQYF. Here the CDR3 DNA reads TGTGCCAGTAGTAGCCTCGCTGGACAGTCGAAAGGCTCCTACGAGCAGTACTTC.

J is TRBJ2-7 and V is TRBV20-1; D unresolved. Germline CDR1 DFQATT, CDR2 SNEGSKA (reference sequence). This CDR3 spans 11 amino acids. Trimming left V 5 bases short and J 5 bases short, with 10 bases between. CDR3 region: CSADEAHEQYF. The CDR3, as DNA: TGCAGTGCTGACGAGGCGCACGAGCAGTACTTC.

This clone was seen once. The CDR3 sequence: CASSQEASGYNEQFF. The DNA of the CDR3 is TGCGCCAGCAGCCAAGAGGCTAGCGGATACAATGAGCAGTTCTTC. The chain combines TRBV4-1 with TRBJ2-1, with 7 bases identical to TRBD2. Germline lookup yields CDR1 MGHRA and CDR2 YSYEKL. This CDR3 has 15 amino acids. With V trimmed by 0 bases and J by 4 bases, 3 bases remained unmatched.

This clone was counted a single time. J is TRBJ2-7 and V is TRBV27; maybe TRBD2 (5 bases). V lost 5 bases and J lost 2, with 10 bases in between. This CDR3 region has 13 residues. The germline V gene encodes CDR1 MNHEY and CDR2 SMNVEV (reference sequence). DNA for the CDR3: TGTGCCAGCAGTCTGACGGAGGCCTACGAGCAGTACTTC. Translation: CASSLTEAYEQYF.

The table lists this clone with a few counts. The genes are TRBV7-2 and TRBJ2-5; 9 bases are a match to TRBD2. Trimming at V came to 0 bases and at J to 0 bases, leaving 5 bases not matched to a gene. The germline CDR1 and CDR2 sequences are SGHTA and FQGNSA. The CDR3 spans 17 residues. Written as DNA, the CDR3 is TGTGCCAGCAGCTTAGCGGTTACTAGCGGGTACCAAGAGACCCAGTACTTC. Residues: CASSLAVTSGYQETQYF.

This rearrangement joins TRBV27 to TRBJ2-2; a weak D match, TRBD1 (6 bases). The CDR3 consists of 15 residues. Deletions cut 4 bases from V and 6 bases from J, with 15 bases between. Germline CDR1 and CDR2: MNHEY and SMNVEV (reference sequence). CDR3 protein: CASSYFTGKPGELFF. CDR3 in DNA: TGTGCCAGCAGTTATTTTACAGGGAAACCCGGGGAGCTGTTTTTT.

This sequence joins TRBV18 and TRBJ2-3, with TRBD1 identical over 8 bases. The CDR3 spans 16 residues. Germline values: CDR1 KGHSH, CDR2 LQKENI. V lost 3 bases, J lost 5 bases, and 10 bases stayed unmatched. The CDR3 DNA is TGTGCCAGCTCACCGCCCGGACAGGGAGTAGGAGATACGCAGTATTTT. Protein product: CASSPPGQGVGDTQYF.

CDR3 in DNA: TGTGCCAGCAGCGTAGGGCTGATTCCGAACACTGAAGCTTTCTTT. Translating it yields CASSVGLIPNTEAFF. The rearrangement links TRBV9 to TRBJ1-1, with unresolved D. The germline V gene has CDR1 SGDLS and CDR2 YYNGEE. The CDR3 extends over 15 amino acids. Trimming stripped 0 bases from V and 1 base from J, with 10 bases between.

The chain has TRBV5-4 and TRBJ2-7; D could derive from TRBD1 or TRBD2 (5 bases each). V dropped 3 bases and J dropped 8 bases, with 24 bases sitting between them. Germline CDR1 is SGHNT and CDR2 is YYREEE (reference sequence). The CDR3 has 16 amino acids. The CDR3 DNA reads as TGTGCCAGCAGCTCTCCGGGGACGACTTCTCCTAATAAGCAGTACTTC. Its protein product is CASSSPGTTSPNKQYF.

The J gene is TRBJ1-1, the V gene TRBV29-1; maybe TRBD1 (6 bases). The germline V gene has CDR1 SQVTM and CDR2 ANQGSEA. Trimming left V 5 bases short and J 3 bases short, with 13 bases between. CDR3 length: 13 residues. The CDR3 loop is CSVSTGPDTEAFF. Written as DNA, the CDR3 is TGCAGCGTTTCGACAGGACCCGACACTGAAGCTTTCTTT.

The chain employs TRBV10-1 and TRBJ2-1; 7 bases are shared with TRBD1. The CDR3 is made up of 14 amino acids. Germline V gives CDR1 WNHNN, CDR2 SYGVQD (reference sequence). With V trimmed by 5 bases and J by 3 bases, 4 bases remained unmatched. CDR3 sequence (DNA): TGCGCCAGCAGTACCGGGACAGACTACAATGAGCAGTTCTTC. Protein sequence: CASSTGTDYNEQFF.

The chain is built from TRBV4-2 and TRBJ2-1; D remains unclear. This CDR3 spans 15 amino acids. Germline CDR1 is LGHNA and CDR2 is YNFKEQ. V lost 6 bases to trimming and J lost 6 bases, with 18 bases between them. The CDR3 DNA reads TGTGCCAGCAGGAGCAGTGGCGAGAGTGGCAATGAGCAGTTCTTC. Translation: CASRSSGESGNEQFF.

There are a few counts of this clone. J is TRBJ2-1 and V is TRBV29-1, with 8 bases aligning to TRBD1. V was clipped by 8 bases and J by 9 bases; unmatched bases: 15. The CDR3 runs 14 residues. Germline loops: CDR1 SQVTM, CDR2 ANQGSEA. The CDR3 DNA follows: TGCAGCCTTACAGGGGGGAGTTCGAAGGGTGAGCAGTTCTTC. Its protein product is CSLTGGSSKGEQFF.

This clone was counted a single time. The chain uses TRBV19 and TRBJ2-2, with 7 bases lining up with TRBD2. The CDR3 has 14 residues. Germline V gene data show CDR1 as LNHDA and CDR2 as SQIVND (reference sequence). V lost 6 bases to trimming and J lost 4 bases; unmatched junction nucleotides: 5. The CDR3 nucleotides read TGTGCCAGTAGCGGTGGGAGGGTCACCGGGGAGCTGTTTTTT. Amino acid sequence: CASSGGRVTGELFF. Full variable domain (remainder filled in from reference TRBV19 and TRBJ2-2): DGGITQSPKYLFRKEGQNVTLSCEQNLNHDAMYWYRQDPGQGLRLIYYSQIVNDFQKGDIAEGYSVSREKKESFPLTVTSAQKNPTAFYLCASSGGRVTGELFFGEGSRLTVL.

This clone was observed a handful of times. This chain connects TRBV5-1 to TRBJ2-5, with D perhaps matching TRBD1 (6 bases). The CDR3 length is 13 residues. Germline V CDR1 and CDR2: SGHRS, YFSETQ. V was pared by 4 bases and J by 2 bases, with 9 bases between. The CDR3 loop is CASSEGVQETQYF. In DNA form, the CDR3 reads TGCGCCAGCAGCGAGGGGGTTCAAGAGACCCAGTACTTC.

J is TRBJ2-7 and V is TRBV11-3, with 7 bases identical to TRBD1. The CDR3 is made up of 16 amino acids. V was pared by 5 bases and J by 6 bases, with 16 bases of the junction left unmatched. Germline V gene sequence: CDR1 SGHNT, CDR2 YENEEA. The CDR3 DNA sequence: TGTGCCAGCAGCCCTAATCACAAACAGGGGCGATCCGAGCAGTACTTC. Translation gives CASSPNHKQGRSEQYF.

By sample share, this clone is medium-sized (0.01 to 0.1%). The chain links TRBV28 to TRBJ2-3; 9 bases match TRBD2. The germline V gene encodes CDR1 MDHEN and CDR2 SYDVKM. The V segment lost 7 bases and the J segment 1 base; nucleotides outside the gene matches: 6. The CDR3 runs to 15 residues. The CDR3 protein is CASTQIAGGTDTQYF. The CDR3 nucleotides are TGTGCCAGCACTCAGATAGCGGGAGGCACAGATACGCAGTATTTT. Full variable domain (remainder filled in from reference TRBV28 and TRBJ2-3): DVKVTQSSRYLVKRTGEKVFLECVQDMDHENMFWYRQDPGLGLRLIYFSYDVKMKEKGDIPEGYSVSREKKERFSLILESASTNQTSMYLCASTQIAGGTDTQYFGPGTRLTVL.